The sequence of this TCR beta chain was determined in a study of cytomegalovirus exposure and HLA in healthy donors. Study background: The 120 validation repertoires used the same platform as the roughly 670 first-cohort repertoires (as reported by a later analysis). Overall study findings and caveats: Reportedly, diagnosis of cytomegalovirus status by the classifier showed high specificity and sensitivity. Altogether, some 170 TCR beta chains were recorded as cytomegalovirus-associated.

Donors came from a validation cohort of over a hundred subjects, distinct from the first 666-subject cohort. Points on this clone: The target antigen is unknown.

CDR3 length equals 14 residues. Deletions cut 2 bases from V and 4 bases from J, with 12 bases between. Per germline, CDR1 LGHNA and CDR2 YSLEER. Clones were read by immunoSEQ multiplex PCR, and TCRdb kept only the in-frame ones, dropping some. The sample has around 150,000 clones, around 90% seen once. The sequencing input was PBMCs. This TCR derives from a woman under 30 in good health and CMV-seropositive. This sequence joins TRBV4-3 and TRBJ2-7; possibly TRBD1 for D (7 bases). The CDR3 DNA reads TGCGCCAGCAGCCAATCGACAGGGAGGTACGAGCAGTACTTC. Translating it yields CASSQSTGRYEQYF.